One and the same sample provided the 20 T cell receptor beta chains below, sequenced in a study of lymphopenia after photon versus proton radiotherapy. Some clones are missing from TCRdb's copy, which holds only in-frame ones; the method was immunoSEQ multiplex PCR. Here the sample spans 150,000 to 200,000 clones, around 85% being singletons. Here the sequenced sample was peripheral blood, taken from a patient treated with photon-based radiotherapy. These receptors originate from a man in his fifties or sixties with gastric cancer.

CDR3 in amino acids: CASRSGGLYEQYF. The CDR3 bases are TGTGCCAGCAGGAGCGGGGGTCTCTACGAGCAGTACTTC. The chain carries TRBV6-1 and TRBJ2-7; TRBD2 matches 8 bases. The V gene end was trimmed by 6 bases and the J gene end by 3 bases; junction bases not matched to a gene: 4. Per the germline V gene, CDR1 is MNHNS and CDR2 is SASEGT. This CDR3 is 13 amino acids long.

This rearrangement joins TRBV10-2 to TRBJ2-7; D possibly corresponds to TRBD2 (6 bases). The V gene's germline CDR1 is WSHSY and CDR2 SAAADI. CDR3 size: 12 residues. Trimming took off 10 bases at V and 6 bases at J, with 16 bases between the two ends. For the CDR3, the DNA is TGCGCCACCCTCGGGGGTCATCGCGAGCAGTACTTC. Its protein is CATLGGHREQYF.

The chain employs TRBV28 and TRBJ2-7; possible D gene TRBD2, 5 bases. The ends were cut back, 5 bases at V and 0 bases at J, with 17 bases in the middle. Per the germline V gene, CDR1 is MDHEN and CDR2 is SYDVKM. The CDR3 has 16 amino acids. The DNA of the CDR3 is TGTGCCAGCAGTGGAATGACGGGGTTGAGCTCCTACGAGCAGTACTTC. It specifies CASSGMTGLSSYEQYF.

Of note for this clone: Other DNA sequences in this sample translate to the same CDR3. The chain carries TRBV18 and TRBJ2-3; D ambiguous. This CDR3 region has 13 residues. Trimming left V 1 base short and J 2 bases short, with 4 bases between. Germline lookup yields CDR1 KGHSH and CDR2 LQKENI. Here the CDR3 reads CASSPRDTDTQYF. The CDR3 DNA reads as TGTGCCAGCTCACCACGAGACACAGATACGCAGTATTTT.

The V call is TRBV7-3, the J call TRBJ2-2; a possible D gene is TRBD1 (5 bases). Trimming shortened V by 4 bases and J by 3 bases, and 15 bases separated the two germline ends. The length of the CDR3 is 16 residues. Germline V gene sequence: CDR1 SGHTA, CDR2 FQGTGA. The CDR3 DNA follows: TGTGCCAGCAGCTCAGGGCCATTCCTGGACACCGGGGAGCTGTTTTTT. Translated, it gives CASSSGPFLDTGELFF. The full variable domain, rest sourced from reference TRBV7-3 and TRBJ2-2, is GAGVSQTPSNKVTEKGKYVELRCDPISGHTALYWYRQSLGQGPEFLIYFQGTGAADDSGLPNDRFFAVRPEGSVSTLKIQRTERGDSAVYLCASSSGPFLDTGELFFGEGSRLTVL.

The chain recombines TRBV19 with TRBJ2-1; 11 nucleotides align to TRBD2. The germline V gene encodes CDR1 LNHDA and CDR2 SQIVND (reference sequence). This CDR3 is 15 amino acids long. Trimming removed 4 bases from V and 8 bases from J; junction bases left unmatched: 7. CDR3 bases: TGTGCCAGTAGTACCGAACTAGCGGGAGAACATGAGCAGTTCTTC. Translating gives CASSTELAGEHEQFF.

This rearrangement joins TRBV29-1 to TRBJ1-2, with a weak D call TRBD1 (5 bases). Germline V gene lookup returns CDR1 SQVTM and CDR2 ANQGSEA. With 7 bases removed from V and 1 base from J, the gap between germline ends came to 16 bases. The CDR3 runs to 14 residues. CDR3 sequence: CSALRDRDNYGYTF. CDR3 DNA sequence: TGCAGCGCCCTCCGGGACCGAGATAACTATGGCTACACCTTC.

The chain joins TRBV15 to TRBJ2-7; the D gene is possibly TRBD2 (6 bases). Trimming left V 0 bases short and J 0 bases short, with 12 bases between. The CDR3 covers 16 residues. In germline, CDR1 is LNHNV, CDR2 YYDKDF (reference sequence). The CDR3 is CATSRDQASDSYEQYF. For the CDR3, the DNA is TGTGCCACCAGCAGAGATCAGGCTAGCGACTCCTACGAGCAGTACTTC.

The rearrangement links TRBV7-6 to TRBJ1-5; a possible D gene is TRBD1 (6 bases). Germline V lookup: CDR1 SGHVS, CDR2 FNYEAQ. V was clipped by 0 bases and J by 0 bases, with 12 bases between them. The CDR3 is 17 residues long. CDR3 protein: CASSLAGGRYSNQPQHF. CDR3 coding DNA: TGTGCCAGCAGCTTAGCAGGGGGGCGTTATAGCAATCAGCCCCAGCATTTT.

CDR3 loop: CATSRRQQSTDTQYF. CDR3 DNA: TGTGCCACCAGCAGGAGGCAACAGAGCACAGATACGCAGTATTTT. This rearrangement joins TRBV15 to TRBJ2-3; D remains unclear. V was cut by 3 bases and J by 0 bases, with 10 bases left in between. The germline V gene encodes CDR1 LNHNV and CDR2 YYDKDF (reference sequence). CDR3 length equals 15 residues.

The rearrangement links TRBV6-1 to TRBJ2-3, with TRBD2 matching over 9 bases. V shed 2 bases, J shed 0 bases, and the junction held 9 bases outside the gene matches. Per germline, CDR1 MNHNS and CDR2 SASEGT. The CDR3 totals 18 residues. CDR3 protein: CASSERSGGITSTDTQYF. CDR3 sequence (DNA): TGTGCCAGCAGTGAACGTAGCGGGGGTATAACTAGCACAGATACGCAGTATTTT.

The chain employs TRBV2 and TRBJ1-2; 7 nucleotides line up with TRBD1. The CDR3 is 16 amino acids. Germline loops: CDR1 SNHLY, CDR2 FYNNEI. V shed 6 bases, J shed 5 bases, and the junction held 15 bases outside the gene matches. The CDR3 reads CASRVEGAGYSYGYTF. The CDR3 DNA is TGTGCCAGCAGAGTTGAGGGGGCAGGATACTCTTATGGCTACACCTTC.

V is TRBV6-1 and J is TRBJ2-7, with 9 bases matching TRBD2. V lost 7 bases and J lost 4; bases outside the gene matches: 11. This CDR3 is built from 15 residues. Germline-derived CDR1 and CDR2 are MNHNS and SASEGT. The CDR3 sequence is CASNWREGLGYEQYF. CDR3 bases: TGTGCCAGCAATTGGCGGGAGGGCCTCGGATACGAGCAGTACTTC.

V and J are TRBV6-5 and TRBJ2-3, with 7 bases lining up with TRBD1. The CDR3 sequence is 15 residues long. Germline trimming cut 6 bases from V and 0 bases from J; bases unmatched to any gene: 6. Looked up from germline, CDR1 is MNHEY and CDR2 is SVGAGI. The CDR3 sequence: CASSLGGASTDTQYF. The CDR3 region has the DNA TGTGCCAGCAGCCTAGGGGGCGCTAGCACAGATACGCAGTATTTT.

J is TRBJ1-2 and V is TRBV14; D remains ambiguous. CDR1 SGHDN and CDR2 FVKESK come from the germline V gene. The CDR3 spans 13 residues. The V end was cut by 0 bases, the J end by 10 bases, with 12 bases between. The CDR3 loop is CASSQEGQGPYTF. As DNA, the CDR3 is TGTGCCAGCAGCCAAGAAGGGCAAGGGCCCTACACCTTC.

V gene TRBV11-2 combines with J gene TRBJ2-5, with 8 nucleotides matching TRBD1. From germline, CDR1 is SGHAT and CDR2 FQNNGV. Unmatched junction bases numbered 11, after V lost 3 bases and J lost 5 bases. The length of the CDR3 is 16 residues. CDR3 sequence reads: CASSFTGTGVLETQYF. CDR3 nucleotides: TGTGCCAGCAGCTTCACCGGGACAGGCGTCTTGGAGACCCAGTACTTC.

The chain joins TRBV4-1 to TRBJ2-3; 9 bases map to TRBD2. The CDR3 covers 16 residues. Per germline, CDR1 MGHRA and CDR2 YSYEKL. J lost 6 bases, V lost 4 bases, and 11 bases had no gene match. The CDR3 DNA follows: TGCGCCAGCAGCCCGGGTAAGGGACTAGCTGTGGATACGCAGTATTTT. Protein sequence: CASSPGKGLAVDTQYF.

The CDR3 DNA reads as TGTGCCATCAGTGAGTCCGGCTATCGAAGCTCCTACGAGCAGTACTTC. It translates to CAISESGYRSSYEQYF. V and J are TRBV10-3 and TRBJ2-7; D is unresolved. With 0 bases removed from V and 0 bases from J, the gap between germline ends came to 12 bases. The germline CDR1 and CDR2 sequences are ENHRY and SYGVKD. The CDR3 is 16 residues long.

The chain recombines TRBV5-5 with TRBJ1-2, with a possible D match to TRBD1 (6 bases). The CDR3 totals 14 residues. Germline-derived CDR1 and CDR2 are SGHKS and YYEKEE (reference sequence). V shed 4 bases and J shed 1 base, with 11 bases lying between them. This chain's CDR3 is CASSLGHGNYGYTF. The CDR3 bases are TGTGCCAGCAGCCTGGGACACGGTAACTATGGCTACACCTTC.

The chain uses TRBV4-2 and TRBJ2-5; D is uncertain. The ends were cut back, 1 base at V and 5 bases at J, with 8 bases in the middle. CDR3 length: 13 residues. Germline values: CDR1 LGHNA, CDR2 YNFKEQ. The CDR3 coding sequence is TGTGCCAGCAGCCAAGGAAAAGAGGAGACCCAGTACTTC. Translation gives CASSQGKEETQYF.